Following are 20 T cell receptor beta chains from one sample sequenced in a study of blood T cells in healthy people across ages. Primers used in a second PCR of about 6 to 12 cycles were a sample-barcoded 5' primer and a J-beta primer mix. MiXCR, applied by TCRdb to the 5' RACE reads, yields one record per CDR3 protein. The data contain 1.5 million to 2 million distinct CDR3 sequences, 30% to 40% of them singletons. Sample: blood. These receptor sequences come from a young woman in good health.

The rearrangement uses TRBV9 and TRBJ2-2; D unclear. The CDR3 totals 13 residues. Per the germline V gene, CDR1 is SGDLS and CDR2 is YYNGEE. Trimming removed 4 bases from V and 2 bases from J, with 6 bases in between. CDR3 sequence (DNA): TGTGCCAGCAGCCACACAAACACCGGGGAGCTGTTTTTT. Translation: CASSHTNTGELFF.

The chain recombines TRBV20-1 with TRBJ2-5; 8 nucleotides agree with TRBD1. The CDR3 sequence is 16 residues long. J lost 2 bases, V lost 5 bases, and 13 bases had no gene match. The germline V gene encodes CDR1 DFQATT and CDR2 SNEGSKA (reference sequence). CDR3: CSAFTSGQGGQETQYF. The CDR3 nucleotides read TGCAGTGCTTTTACCTCAGGACAGGGTGGACAAGAGACCCAGTACTTC.

This clonotype was observed a single time. DNA for the CDR3: TGCGCCAGCAGCGGATCGACACCCGAAGCTTTCTTT. Translation gives CASSGSTPEAFF. The chain recombines TRBV5-1 with TRBJ1-1; no clear D gene. The CDR3 length is 12 residues. Trimming cost V 4 bases and J 8 bases, with 12 bases left between them. The germline V gene encodes CDR1 SGHRS and CDR2 YFSETQ.

This clonotype was seen repeatedly, ten times or more. V usage is TRBV7-2 and J usage is TRBJ2-3; 10 nucleotides align to TRBD2. This CDR3 contains 16 residues. Losses at the gene ends were 3 bases for V and 4 bases for J; bases not matched to a gene: 7. Germline assignment: CDR1 SGHTA and CDR2 FQGNSA. Written as DNA, the CDR3 is TGTGCCAGCAGCTTGGGTCTAGCGGGGGCGGCAGATACGCAGTATTTT. Amino acids: CASSLGLAGAADTQYF. Full variable domain (rest looked up from reference TRBV7-2 and TRBJ2-3): GAGVSQSPSNKVTEKGKDVELRCDPISGHTALYWYRQSLGQGLEFLIYFQGNSAPDKSGLPSDRFSAERTGGSVSTLTIQRTQQEDSAVYLCASSLGLAGAADTQYFGPGTRLTVL.

The chain has TRBV6-1 and TRBJ1-5; the D is unclear. The CDR3 has 16 amino acids. The V gene's germline CDR1 is MNHNS and CDR2 SASEGT. The V and J ends lost 6 bases and 2 bases respectively, with 17 bases between them. The CDR3 region is CASRTAEAMGNQPQHF. The CDR3 region has the DNA TGTGCCAGCAGGACCGCTGAAGCCATGGGCAATCAGCCCCAGCATTTT.

The chain couples TRBV6-6 to TRBJ2-5; D gene ambiguous. V was trimmed by 2 bases and J by 5 bases, leaving 9 bases between them. Germline assignment: CDR1 MNHNY and CDR2 SVGAGI (reference sequence). The CDR3 extends over 13 amino acids. The CDR3 DNA reads as TGTGCCAGCAGTTACGCCTTTTGGGAGACCCAGTACTTC. This translates into CASSYAFWETQYF.

The gene calls are TRBV15 and TRBJ2-5, with 8 nucleotides matching TRBD2. V gave up 0 bases and J gave up 9 bases; unmatched junction bases: 12. The CDR3 loop spans 16 amino acids. Per germline, CDR1 LNHNV and CDR2 YYDKDF (reference sequence). Here the CDR3 reads CATSRDRGGPSRAQYF. The CDR3 region has the DNA TGTGCCACCAGCAGAGACCGGGGGGGGCCCTCAAGGGCCCAGTACTTC.

The chain has TRBV7-9 and TRBJ2-2; D remains unclear. This CDR3 comprises 13 residues. Germline V gene sequence: CDR1 SEHNR, CDR2 FQNEAQ (reference sequence). V was cut by 6 bases and J by 7 bases, with 12 bases left in between. The CDR3 DNA is TGTGCCAGCAGAGATCGTACGGGCGGGGAGCTGTTTTTT. It specifies CASRDRTGGELFF. The full variable domain, with the rest looked up from reference TRBV7-9 and TRBJ2-2, is DTGVSQNPRHKITKRGQNVTFRCDPISEHNRLYWYRQTLGQGPEFLTYFQNEAQLEKSRLLSDRFSAERPKGSFSTLEIQRTEQGDSAMYLCASRDRTGGELFFGEGSRLTVL.

The chain is built from TRBV7-3 and TRBJ2-3, with unresolved D. This CDR3 has 14 residues. Germline-derived CDR1 and CDR2 are SGHTA and FQGTGA. V dropped 2 bases and J dropped 3 bases, with 9 bases sitting between them. CDR3 DNA sequence: TGTGCCAGCAGCTTATCGGGTTTGACAGATACGCAGTATTTT. Translation gives CASSLSGLTDTQYF.

The chain is built from TRBV6-1 and TRBJ2-6; 8 bases fit TRBD1. The germline V gene encodes CDR1 MNHNS and CDR2 SASEGT. The V and J ends lost 2 bases and 0 bases, in that order; junction bases with no gene match: 6. The CDR3 is made up of 18 amino acids. CDR3 protein: CASSEKTGANSGANVLTF. CDR3 nucleotide sequence: TGTGCCAGCAGTGAAAAGACAGGGGCTAACTCTGGGGCCAACGTCCTGACTTTC.

This clonotype turned up a few times. The chain uses TRBV4-1 and TRBJ2-5; 11 bases map to TRBD2. The V gene's germline CDR1 is MGHRA and CDR2 YSYEKL. J gave up 4 bases and V 0 bases, and 7 bases lay outside the gene matches. There are 17 residues in the CDR3. The chain's CDR3 is CASSQERATSGIETQYF. Written as DNA, the CDR3 is TGCGCCAGCAGCCAAGAGCGGGCGACTAGCGGGATAGAGACCCAGTACTTC.

As regards this clonotype: This may be a read error: a much more frequent sequence differs by one nucleotide. The J gene is TRBJ2-5, the V gene TRBV5-1; D is tentatively TRBD1 or TRBD2 (6 bases each). V lost 4 bases, J lost 13 bases, and 26 bases lay in between. The CDR3 covers 15 residues. CDR1 SGHRS and CDR2 YFSETQ come from the germline V gene. The chain's CDR3 is CASSLAGEATGARYF. In nucleotides, the CDR3 is TGCGCCAGCAGCCTCGCCGGGGAGGCCACGGGGGCCCGGTACTTC.

This chain connects TRBV6-2 or TRBV6-3 to TRBJ2-1; D possibly uses TRBD1 or TRBD2 (6 bases each). Germline lookup yields CDR1 MNHEY and CDR2 SVGEGT. V lost 7 bases and J lost 10, with 17 bases in between. This CDR3 has 13 residues. The CDR3 region has the DNA TGTGCCAGCACTAATTTACTAGGGGGGGAGCAGTTCTTC. It yields the protein CASTNLLGGEQFF.

This chain uses TRBV20-1 with TRBJ2-7; D remains ambiguous. This CDR3 has 11 residues. V dropped 1 base and J dropped 5 bases, with 6 bases sitting between them. Germline V gene lookup returns CDR1 DFQATT and CDR2 SNEGSKA (reference sequence). CDR3 sequence: CSARGVDEQYF. Written as DNA, the CDR3 is TGCAGTGCTAGAGGTGTGGACGAGCAGTACTTC.

The chain has TRBV5-5 and TRBJ1-1; 9 bases are a match to TRBD1. The CDR3 covers 14 residues. Germline V gene lookup returns CDR1 SGHKS and CDR2 YYEKEE (reference sequence). V dropped 5 bases and J dropped 4; count of bases not matched to a gene: 6. This CDR3 is CASRGYRGPTEAFF. CDR3 bases: TGTGCCAGCAGAGGGTACAGGGGGCCCACTGAAGCTTTCTTT.

The chain joins TRBV7-9 to TRBJ2-7; tentatively, D is TRBD2 (5 bases). The germline gives CDR1 SEHNR, CDR2 FQNEAQ (reference sequence). V was trimmed by 5 bases and J by 5 bases, leaving 16 bases between them. The CDR3 loop spans 14 amino acids. CDR3 bases: TGTGCCAGCAGCCCCTGGAACGGGAACCACGAGCAGTACTTC. Translation: CASSPWNGNHEQYF.

This clonotype appeared a few times. The V gene is TRBV30, the J gene TRBJ2-1; 7 nucleotides agree with TRBD2. Germline values: CDR1 GTSNPN, CDR2 SVGIG (reference sequence). The CDR3 has 12 amino acids. After removal of 0 bases from V and 13 bases from J, the junction contained 6 bases not matched to a gene. CDR3 protein: CAWSVQWGGQFF. For the CDR3, the DNA is TGTGCCTGGAGTGTACAGTGGGGGGGACAGTTCTTC. Together with reference TRBV30 and TRBJ2-1, the CDR3 gives the full variable domain: SQTIHQWPATLVQPVGSPLSLECTVEGTSNPNLYWYRQAAGRGLQLLFYSVGIGQISSEVPQNLSASRPQDRQFILSSKKLLLSDSGFYLCAWSVQWGGQFFGPGTRLTVL.

V is TRBV20-1 and J is TRBJ2-7, with 7 positions matching TRBD1. The CDR3 spans 15 residues. Per germline, CDR1 DFQATT and CDR2 SNEGSKA (reference sequence). Trimming cost V 3 bases and J 2 bases; bases outside gene matches: 10. CDR3 in amino acids: CSARARGIFPYEQYF. The CDR3 nucleotides read TGCAGTGCTAGGGCCAGGGGGATATTCCCCTACGAGCAGTACTTC.

V is TRBV5-1 and J is TRBJ2-1, with D perhaps matching TRBD1 or TRBD2 (6 bases each). Germline-derived CDR1 and CDR2 are SGHRS and YFSETQ. The CDR3 consists of 17 residues. The ends were cut back, 4 bases at V and 10 bases at J, with 27 bases in the middle. CDR3 protein: CASSMFSWGAKAYEQFF. Written as DNA, the CDR3 is TGCGCCAGCAGCATGTTCTCCTGGGGGGCGAAAGCCTACGAGCAGTTCTTC. The variable domain in full, completed from reference TRBV5-1 and TRBJ2-1, reads KAGVTQTPRYLIKTRGQQVTLSCSPISGHRSVSWYQQTPGQGLQFLFEYFSETQRNKGNFPGRFSGRQFSNSRSEMNVSTLELGDSALYLCASSMFSWGAKAYEQFFGPGTRLTVL.

Concerning this clonotype itself: It may be a read error: a sequence one base away is much more abundant. V is TRBV20-1 and J is TRBJ2-5; D might be TRBD1 or TRBD2, each matching 5 bases. The V gene lost 5 bases and the J gene lost 4 bases, with 14 bases spanning the gap. CDR1 and CDR2 (germline): DFQATT, SNEGSKA (reference sequence). The CDR3 has 13 residues. CDR3 protein: CSAGQPGAETQYF. The CDR3 region has the DNA TGCAGTGCTGGGCAACCCGGGGCAGAGACCCAGTACTTC.